These 27 T cell receptor beta chains were all obtained from the same sample, sequenced in a study of technical replicates of blood from several donors. Method: immunoSEQ multiplex PCR; TCRdb's copy keeps in-frame clones and lacks some. The repertoire holds around 57,000 clones, with more than 95% as singletons. The sequencing input was T cells isolated from PBMCs. These receptors all stem from a human donor in good health.

The rearrangement joins TRBV2 to TRBJ1-3; a possible D gene is TRBD1 (5 bases). With 0 bases removed from V and 0 bases from J, the gap between germline ends came to 9 bases. The germline CDR1 and CDR2 sequences are SNHLY and FYNNEI. CDR3 length equals 16 residues. In DNA, the CDR3 is TGTGCCAGCAGTGAAGCAGGGGCATACTCTGGAAACACCATATATTTT. Encoded protein: CASSEAGAYSGNTIYF.

The CDR3 DNA reads TGTGCCAGCAGAGGACAGGGGGCGTCGAATGAAAAACTGTTTTTT. Its protein product is CASRGQGASNEKLFF. This chain links TRBV2 with TRBJ1-4; 11 bases align to TRBD1. Germline CDR1 reads SNHLY; CDR2 reads FYNNEI. The CDR3 consists of 15 residues. Losses at the gene ends were 6 bases for V and 5 bases for J; bases not matched to a gene: 5.

This clone was detected only once. The J gene is TRBJ1-5, the V gene TRBV29-1; D remains ambiguous. CDR3 length equals 13 residues. Trimming cost V 6 bases and J 1 base, with 10 bases left between them. Germline lookup yields CDR1 SQVTM and CDR2 ANQGSEA. The CDR3 spells CSVGTASNQPQHF. The CDR3, as DNA: TGCAGCGTAGGTACAGCCAGCAATCAGCCCCAGCATTTT.

V gene TRBV27 combines with J gene TRBJ2-5, with a possible D match to TRBD1 (5 bases). There are 14 residues in the CDR3. Germline lookup yields CDR1 MNHEY and CDR2 SMNVEV (reference sequence). V gave up 3 bases and J gave up 5 bases, with 13 bases separating them. In nucleotides, the CDR3 is TGTGCCAGCAGTTTTAGGGGTAGTGGGGAGACCCAGTACTTC. It is translated as CASSFRGSGETQYF.

V is TRBV30 and J is TRBJ2-5, with 7 bases identical to TRBD2. V shed 3 bases, J shed 7 bases, and the junction held 11 bases outside the gene matches. Germline V gene sequence: CDR1 GTSNPN, CDR2 SVGIG (reference sequence). The CDR3 covers 14 residues. This chain's CDR3 is CAWSAERGAGTQYF. The CDR3 nucleotides read TGTGCCTGGAGCGCGGAGCGGGGCGCAGGGACCCAGTACTTC.

V and J are TRBV11-2 and TRBJ2-5, with 12 bases aligning to TRBD2. The CDR3 loop spans 16 amino acids. V lost 5 bases to trimming and J lost 5 bases; unmatched junction nucleotides: 9. The germline V gene has CDR1 SGHAT and CDR2 FQNNGV. The CDR3 region is CASSPRRLAGAETQYF. As DNA, the CDR3 is TGTGCCAGCAGCCCCCGCAGACTAGCGGGAGCGGAGACCCAGTACTTC.

The chain employs TRBV2 and TRBJ2-1; TRBD2 agrees at 7 bases. V lost 5 bases to trimming and J lost 4 bases; unmatched junction nucleotides: 8. Germline V gene lookup returns CDR1 SNHLY and CDR2 FYNNEI. The CDR3 is 15 residues long. CDR3 amino acids: CASSPSGVSYNEQFF. The CDR3 DNA follows: TGTGCCAGCAGTCCCAGCGGGGTGTCTTACAATGAGCAGTTCTTC.

The CDR3 coding sequence is TGTGCCAGCACCGATGGGACTAGCGGATCCAAGGAGACCCAGTACTTC. It specifies CASTDGTSGSKETQYF. The chain is built from TRBV6-4 and TRBJ2-5, with 11 bases aligning to TRBD2. In germline, CDR1 is MRHNA, CDR2 SNTAGT. Trimming cost V 7 bases and J 5 bases; bases outside gene matches: 12. CDR3 length: 16 residues.

CDR3 residues: CASSVVRQGGKLFF. CDR3 nucleotide sequence: TGTGCCAGCAGCGTAGTAAGACAGGGTGGAAAACTGTTTTTT. The chain has TRBV9 and TRBJ1-4; 7 nucleotides align to TRBD1. The V segment lost 0 bases and the J segment 10 bases; nucleotides outside the gene matches: 6. This CDR3 is built from 14 residues. Germline V gene data show CDR1 as SGDLS and CDR2 as YYNGEE.

The chain joins TRBV30 to TRBJ1-2; possibly TRBD1 for D (5 bases). Looked up from germline, CDR1 is GTSNPN and CDR2 is SVGIG (reference sequence). Trimming took 2 bases from V and 2 from J, leaving 12 bases between them. The CDR3 totals 14 residues. DNA of the CDR3: TGTGCCTGGAGTCCGGCAGGGAAGAACTATGGCTACACCTTC. Its protein product is CAWSPAGKNYGYTF.

This chain joins TRBV5-1 and TRBJ2-3; 7 nucleotides agree with TRBD1. The CDR3 spans 16 residues. From germline, CDR1 is SGHRS and CDR2 YFSETQ. With 0 bases clipped from V and 2 bases from J, the junction kept 6 bases outside the gene matches. The CDR3 region has the DNA TGCGCCAGCAGCTTGGGCAGGGGGAACCCCACAGATACGCAGTATTTT. Its protein is CASSLGRGNPTDTQYF.

J is TRBJ1-2 and V is TRBV7-6; TRBD1 matches 12 bases. This CDR3 region has 16 residues. The trim removed 5 bases at V and 6 bases at J, leaving 10 bases unmatched. CDR1 and CDR2 from the germline V gene are SGHVS and FNYEAQ. The CDR3 DNA follows: TGTGCCAGCAGCACCGGGACAGGGGGCGTCAAGAATGGCTACACCTTC. As protein: CASSTGTGGVKNGYTF.

The chain joins TRBV11-2 to TRBJ2-2; D is ambiguous. The CDR3 has 12 amino acids. Germline CDR1 is SGHAT and CDR2 is FQNNGV. Trimming removed 1 base from V and 8 bases from J, with 5 bases in between. The CDR3 DNA is TGTGCCAGCAGCTTAGCGGTGGGGGAGCTGTTTTTT. Its translation: CASSLAVGELFF.

V usage is TRBV9 and J usage is TRBJ1-2, with TRBD1 matching 7 bases. J was trimmed by 6 bases and V by 4 bases; bases with no gene match: 6. CDR1 is SGDLS and CDR2 is YYNGEE in the germline V gene. The CDR3 has 13 residues. CDR3 in amino acids: CASSLGQRHGYTF. The DNA for the CDR3 is TGTGCCAGCAGCTTGGGACAGCGACATGGCTACACCTTC.

The chain recombines TRBV13 with TRBJ2-5, with 9 bases fitting TRBD1. The CDR3 loop spans 16 amino acids. Germline-derived CDR1 and CDR2 are PRHDT and FYEKMQ (reference sequence). V lost 6 bases to trimming and J lost 5 bases; unmatched junction nucleotides: 13. DNA of the CDR3: TGTGCCAGCAGTCAATCCGAGGACAGGGGCTGGGAGACCCAGTACTTC. It is translated as CASSQSEDRGWETQYF.

The chain has TRBV4-2 and TRBJ1-5; a possible D gene is TRBD1 (5 bases). V lost 0 bases and J lost 1, with 7 bases in between. Germline V gives CDR1 LGHNA, CDR2 YNFKEQ. The CDR3 totals 15 residues. The DNA for the CDR3 is TGTGCCAGCAGCCAAGATAGGGGCAGCAATCAGCCCCAGCATTTT. This encodes CASSQDRGSNQPQHF.

This chain connects TRBV4-1 to TRBJ2-5; 7 bases match TRBD2. Trimming removed 4 bases from V and 2 bases from J; junction bases left unmatched: 10. There are 16 residues in the CDR3. CDR1 and CDR2 from the germline V gene are MGHRA and YSYEKL. The CDR3 loop reads CASSRLPGLPQETQYF. The CDR3 DNA reads as TGCGCCAGCAGCCGATTGCCGGGACTACCTCAAGAGACCCAGTACTTC.

The chain recombines TRBV11-2 with TRBJ1-1, with unresolved D. The germline V gene encodes CDR1 SGHAT and CDR2 FQNNGV. V lost 1 base, J lost 8 bases, and 14 bases lay in between. The CDR3 runs 14 residues. Written as DNA, the CDR3 is TGTGCCAGCAGCTTAGCCGAGTCTTCGTGGGAAGCTTTCTTT. Translating gives CASSLAESSWEAFF.

The chain is built from TRBV15 and TRBJ1-2; D ambiguous. CDR1 and CDR2 from the germline V gene are LNHNV and YYDKDF (reference sequence). This CDR3 is built from 14 residues. Trimming cost V 4 bases and J 2 bases, with 11 bases left between them. The CDR3 sequence: CATSIPGRNYGYTF. For the CDR3, the DNA is TGTGCCACCAGCATCCCCGGCAGGAACTATGGCTACACCTTC.

DNA of the CDR3: TGTGCCAGCTCACCAACAGGTTTACCCCACACTGAAGCTTTCTTT. Residues: CASSPTGLPHTEAFF. The chain combines TRBV18 with TRBJ1-1; D is possibly TRBD1 (5 bases). Germline V CDR1 and CDR2: KGHSH, LQKENI. CDR3 size: 15 residues. Trimming stripped 2 bases from V and 3 bases from J, with 13 bases between.

This clone was counted a single time. The chain couples TRBV7-9 to TRBJ1-2; D may be TRBD1 (6 bases). This CDR3 is built from 15 residues. Germline assignment: CDR1 SEHNR and CDR2 FQNEAQ (reference sequence). Trimming stripped 3 bases from V and 0 bases from J, with 11 bases between. CDR3 in amino acids: CASSFPYRANYGYTF. The CDR3 coding sequence is TGTGCCAGCAGCTTTCCCTACAGGGCTAACTATGGCTACACCTTC.

This chain connects TRBV29-1 to TRBJ2-1; D unclear. The CDR3 length is 11 residues. Germline V gene lookup returns CDR1 SQVTM and CDR2 ANQGSEA. V lost 3 bases, J lost 6 bases, and 6 bases lay in between. CDR3 bases: TGCAGCGTTGAGTCGGGCAATGAGCAGTTCTTC. Its protein is CSVESGNEQFF.

The V call is TRBV2, the J call TRBJ1-1; possible D gene TRBD1, 5 bases. Deletions cut 6 bases from V and 7 bases from J, with 18 bases between. Germline-derived CDR1 and CDR2 are SNHLY and FYNNEI. The CDR3 length is 14 residues. CDR3 protein: CASRKPTDEHEAFF. CDR3 DNA sequence: TGTGCCAGCAGAAAACCGACAGATGAGCATGAAGCTTTCTTT.

In regard to this clone: In the same sample, other DNA sequences code for this CDR3. The genes are TRBV29-1 and TRBJ2-7; 10 positions match TRBD2. The CDR3 covers 14 residues. J lost 4 bases, V lost 3 bases, and 6 bases had no gene match. From germline, CDR1 is SQVTM and CDR2 ANQGSEA. The CDR3 loop reads CSVEVAGGSYEQYF. The CDR3 coding sequence is TGCAGCGTTGAGGTAGCGGGAGGAAGTTACGAGCAGTACTTC.

This chain's CDR3 is CASSYSGSGSSYEQYF. CDR3 DNA sequence: TGTGCCAGCAGTTACTCCGGTAGCGGGAGCTCCTACGAGCAGTACTTC. The chain carries TRBV6-5 and TRBJ2-7; 9 nucleotides line up with TRBD2. There are 16 residues in the CDR3. CDR1 MNHEY and CDR2 SVGAGI come from the germline V gene. Trimming at V came to 0 bases and at J to 0 bases, leaving 3 bases not matched to a gene.

The V call is TRBV5-3, the J call TRBJ2-7; 8 bases agree with TRBD1. TRBV5-3 is treated as an ORF (open reading frame) with a function not yet certain. V dropped 3 bases and J dropped 3; count of bases not matched to a gene: 11. There are 16 residues in the CDR3. The CDR3 sequence is CARSSEGQEKLYEQYF. CDR3 coding DNA: TGTGCCAGAAGCTCAGAGGGACAGGAGAAACTCTACGAGCAGTACTTC.

The chain employs TRBV6-6 and TRBJ1-1; D gene unclear. CDR3 size: 12 residues. CDR1 MNHNY and CDR2 SVGAGI come from the germline V gene (reference sequence). V lost 6 bases and J lost 0, with 5 bases in between. In DNA, the CDR3 is TGTGCCAGCAGCCTATTGAACACTGAAGCTTTCTTT. Amino acids: CASSLLNTEAFF.